A single T cell receptor (beta chain) is shown here with its context. Antigen: not known. The sample has other DNA sequences that encode this CDR3 too. At baseline, cycle 4 day 1, and cycle 7 day 1, blood was sampled. This specimen belongs to a study of OX40 agonist ivuxolimab in advanced cancers. The CDR3 sequence is 15 residues long. The J segment lost 6 bases and the V segment lost 3 bases, leaving 4 bases of the junction unmatched. Germline CDR1 MGHRA, CDR2 YSYEKL. Here immunoSEQ multiplex PCR was the method, and the copy in TCRdb shows in-frame clones only, minus some. The profile shows some 78,000 clones, almost 95% of them singletons. Study results and caveats: Low clonal expansion, among the lowest seen, marked partial responders at 0.1-3.0 mg/kg. Doses of 0.1 to 3.0 mg/kg were accompanied by clonal expansion of CD4+ and CD8+ blood T cells by week 6.

This specimen consisted of CD4+ or CD8+ T cells sorted from blood, obtained in a trial of the OX40 agonist ivuxolimab. The rearrangement uses TRBV4-1 and TRBJ1-4; TRBD1 aligns across 10 bases. The origin of this receptor is an adult with an advanced solid tumor such as melanoma, head and neck, liver or kidney cancer. CDR3 bases: TGCGCCAGCAGCCAGGGACAGGGGAAGGATGAAAAACTGTTTTTT. Protein sequence: CASSQGQGKDEKLFF.